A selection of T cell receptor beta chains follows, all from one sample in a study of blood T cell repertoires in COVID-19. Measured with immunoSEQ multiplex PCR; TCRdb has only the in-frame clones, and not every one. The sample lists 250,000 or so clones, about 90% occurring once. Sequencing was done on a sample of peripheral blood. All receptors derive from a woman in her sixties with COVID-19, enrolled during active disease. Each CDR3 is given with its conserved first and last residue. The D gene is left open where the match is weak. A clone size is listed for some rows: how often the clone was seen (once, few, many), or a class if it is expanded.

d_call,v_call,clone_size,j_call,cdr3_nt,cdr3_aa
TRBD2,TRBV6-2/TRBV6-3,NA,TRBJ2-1,TGTGCCAGCAGTTACGGCCGACTAGCGGGGGGGCAGAACAATGAGCAGTTCTTC,CASSYGRLAGGQNNEQFF
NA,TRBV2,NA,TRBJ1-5,TGTGCCAGCAGTGAACAGGGGCTTAATCAGCCCCAGCATTTT,CASSEQGLNQPQHF
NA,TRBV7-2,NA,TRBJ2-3,TGTGCCAGCAGCTTAGCCCCTGGGAGTGGGTATACGCAGTATTTT,CASSLAPGSGYTQYF
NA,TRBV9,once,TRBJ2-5,TGTGCCAGCAGCGTAGTGGGGGCCACGCAAGAGACCCAGTACTTC,CASSVVGATQETQYF
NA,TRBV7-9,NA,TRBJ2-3,TGTGCCAGCAGCTTAGTAGTGTTGGGCACAGATACGCAGTATTTT,CASSLVVLGTDTQYF
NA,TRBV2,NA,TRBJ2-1,TGTGCCAGCAGGATAGCGGCGAGCTCCTACAATGAGCAGTTCTTC,CASRIAASSYNEQFF
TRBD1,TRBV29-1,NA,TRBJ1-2,TGCAGCGTGGTTGGACAGGGAGGAGGCTACACCTTC,CSVVGQGGGYTF
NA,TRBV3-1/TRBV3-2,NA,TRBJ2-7,TGTGCCAGCAGCCAGGGTATCAGGGTTCGGTCCTACGAGCAGTACTTC,CASSQGIRVRSYEQYF
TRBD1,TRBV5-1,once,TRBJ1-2,TGCGCCAGCAGCCCAAACTCCGGGACAGGGAATGGCTACACCTTC,CASSPNSGTGNGYTF
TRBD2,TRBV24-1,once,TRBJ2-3,TGTGCCACCAGTGATTCCCTAGCGGGGGGGCTTTCAGATACGCAGTATTTT,CATSDSLAGGLSDTQYF
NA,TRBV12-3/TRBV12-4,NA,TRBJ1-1,TGTGCCAGCCGGGTGAACACTGAAGCTTTCTTT,CASRVNTEAFF
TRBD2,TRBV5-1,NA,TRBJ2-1,TGCGCCAGCAGCTTGCGCGGGGGGGAATACAATGAGCAGTTCTTC,CASSLRGGEYNEQFF
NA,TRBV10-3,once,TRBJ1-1,TGTGCCATCAGTTCAACGGTGGACACTGAAGCTTTCTTT,CAISSTVDTEAFF
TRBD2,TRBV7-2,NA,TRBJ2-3,TGTGCCAGCAGCTTACGTCCGGGAGGAATAGATACGCAGTATTTT,CASSLRPGGIDTQYF
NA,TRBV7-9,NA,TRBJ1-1,TGTGCCAGCAGCTTAGGCCAGAATGAAGCTTTCTTT,CASSLGQNEAFF
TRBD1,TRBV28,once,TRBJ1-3,TGTGCCAGCCAGGACAGGCCTGCTGGCTCTGGAAACACCATATATTTT,CASQDRPAGSGNTIYF
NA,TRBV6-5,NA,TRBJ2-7,TGTGCCAGCAGTTACGCAGAATTCTCGGGTTACGAGCAGTACTTC,CASSYAEFSGYEQYF
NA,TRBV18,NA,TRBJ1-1,TGTGCCAGCTCACGACTACAGGGCAAGAACACTGAAGCTTTCTTT,CASSRLQGKNTEAFF
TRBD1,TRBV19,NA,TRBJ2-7,TGTGCCAGTAGTAGATTTAGGGGACAGGGAATTGGCTACGAGCAGTACTTC,CASSRFRGQGIGYEQYF
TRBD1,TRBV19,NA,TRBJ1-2,TGTGCCAGTAGTACAGTCGGGACAGGTCTTGGTGGCTACACCTTC,CASSTVGTGLGGYTF
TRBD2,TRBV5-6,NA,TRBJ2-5,TGTGCCAGCAGCCCCGGGACTAGCCAACGCCAGGGGGAGACCCAGTACTTC,CASSPGTSQRQGETQYF
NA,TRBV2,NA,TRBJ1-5,TGTGCCAGCAGTCTAGGGGGGGGCATCAAAAATCAGCCCCAGCATTTT,CASSLGGGIKNQPQHF
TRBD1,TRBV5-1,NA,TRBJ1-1,TGCGCCAGCAGCCGGACAGGAAGAAACACTGAAGCTTTCTTT,CASSRTGRNTEAFF
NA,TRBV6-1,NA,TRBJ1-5,TGTGCCAGCAGTGAAGTGGGGGGACGGCCCCAAAATCAGCCCCAGCATTTT,CASSEVGGRPQNQPQHF
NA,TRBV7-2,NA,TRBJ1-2,TGTGCCAGCCGCCTCGACATGAACTATGGCTACACCTTC,CASRLDMNYGYTF
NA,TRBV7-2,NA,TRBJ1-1,TGTGCCAGCAGCCTCTTAGGGGCGGGAGCTGAAGCTTTCTTT,CASSLLGAGAEAFF
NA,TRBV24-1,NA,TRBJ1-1,TGTGCCACCACCGAGGCCCTGAACGGGGGAGCTTTCTTT,CATTEALNGGAFF